This is a list of T cell receptor beta chains from one sample in a study of response to subunit inactivated influenza vaccine. TCRdb re-called the RT-PCR reads with MiXCR, one entry per CDR3 protein. The profile shows 860,000 or so distinct CDR3 sequences, about 20% of them singletons. This specimen consisted of PBMCs from blood, obtained less than 6 days after vaccination. The receptors come from a man aged 50 or older who received an inactivated influenza vaccine. The CDR3 runs from the conserved cysteine through the conserved F or W. The D gene is left open where the match is weak. A row's size may be missing; if present it is once, few, many or a size class.

v_call	d_call	j_call	clone_size	cdr3_length	cdr3_aa	cdr3_nt
TRBV9	.	TRBJ2-2	few	16	CASSVAPGRRTGELFF	TGTGCCAGCAGCGTAGCACCGGGACGACGCACCGGGGAGCTGTTTTTT
TRBV5-4	.	TRBJ2-5	.	15	CASSFLLSAGETQYF	TGTGCCAGCAGCTTCCTTCTTTCGGCAGGGGAGACCCAGTACTTC
TRBV6-2/TRBV6-3	.	TRBJ1-5	.	14	CASSDVLSNQPQHF	TGTGCCAGCAGTGACGTCCTTAGCAATCAGCCCCAGCATTTT
TRBV6-2/TRBV6-3	.	TRBJ1-5	.	13	CASRDYSNQPQHF	TGTGCCAGCAGAGACTATAGCAATCAGCCCCAGCATTTT
TRBV5-1	.	TRBJ2-7	few	15	CASSLDRRAGYEQYF	TGCGCCAGCAGCTTGGACCGCCGAGCTGGCTACGAGCAGTACTTC
TRBV6-2/TRBV6-3	.	TRBJ2-5	.	16	CASSYSKDSSRETQYF	TGTGCCAGCAGTTACTCCAAGGACAGCAGTCGGGAGACCCAGTACTTC
TRBV28	.	TRBJ2-4	few	14	CASRAGQPRNIQYF	TGTGCCAGCAGAGCGGGACAGCCAAGGAACATTCAGTACTTC
TRBV7-9	TRBD2	TRBJ2-7	few	15	CASSFSGGNSYEQYF	TGTGCCAGCAGCTTTTCGGGGGGGAACTCCTACGAGCAGTACTTC
TRBV12-3/TRBV12-4	.	TRBJ1-1	few	14	CASSPGGPGTEAFF	TGTGCCAGCAGTCCTGGGGGCCCGGGCACTGAAGCTTTCTTT
TRBV5-1	TRBD2	TRBJ2-1	few	16	CASSLGGTSGNNEQFF	TGCGCCAGCAGCTTGGGTGGGACTAGCGGGAACAATGAGCAGTTCTTC
TRBV28	TRBD1	TRBJ2-2	.	14	CASLDRVGAGELFF	TGTGCCAGCCTGGACAGGGTTGGGGCCGGGGAGCTGTTTTTT
TRBV28	TRBD2	TRBJ2-3	few	15	CASSSLAGTTDTQYF	TGTGCCAGCAGTTCCTTAGCGGGCACCACAGATACGCAGTATTTT
TRBV18	.	TRBJ1-5	many	13	CASSVFSNQPQHF	TGTGCCAGCTCAGTTTTTAGCAATCAGCCCCAGCATTTT
TRBV12-3/TRBV12-4	TRBD1	TRBJ1-2	.	15	CASSPNSRGLIGYTF	TGTGCCAGCAGTCCCAACTCCAGGGGGCTGATTGGCTACACCTTC
TRBV20-1	.	TRBJ2-1	.	14	CSASRGEIYNEQFF	TGCAGTGCTAGTCGAGGGGAAATCTACAATGAGCAGTTCTTC
TRBV2	TRBD1	TRBJ1-1	.	17	CASSITLPGQGRTEAFF	TGTGCCAGCAGTATCACCCTTCCGGGACAGGGTCGTACTGAAGCTTTCTTT
TRBV14	.	TRBJ2-7	many	15	CASSQLGGGTREQYF	TGTGCCAGCAGCCAACTTGGTGGGGGGACGCGGGAGCAGTACTTC
TRBV10-3	.	TRBJ1-2	.	17	CAISENMGAWGYYGYTF	TGTGCCATCAGTGAGAATATGGGGGCATGGGGTTACTATGGCTACACCTTC
TRBV12-3/TRBV12-4	.	TRBJ2-5	few	12	CASSLRIETQYF	TGTGCCAGCAGTTTGAGGATAGAGACCCAGTACTTC
TRBV20-1	.	TRBJ2-1	few	13	CSGSDTEYNEQFF	TGCAGTGGATCGGATACCGAATACAATGAGCAGTTCTTC
TRBV30	.	TRBJ1-5	.	15	CAWSGRGTVNQPQHF	TGTGCCTGGAGTGGACGTGGGACCGTAAATCAGCCCCAGCATTTT
TRBV12-3/TRBV12-4	TRBD1	TRBJ2-3	many	15	CASSHRTGGTDTQYF	TGTGCCAGCAGTCACAGGACAGGGGGCACAGATACGCAGTATTTT
TRBV12-3/TRBV12-4	TRBD1	TRBJ1-6	.	15	CASSRTGGAGSPLHF	TGTGCCAGCAGTCGGACAGGGGGCGCGGGGTCACCCCTCCACTTT
TRBV27	.	TRBJ1-1	.	14	CASSFGRENTEAFF	TGTGCCAGCAGTTTCGGCAGGGAGAACACTGAAGCTTTCTTT
TRBV25-1	.	TRBJ2-7	.	13	CASSAQGTYEQYF	TGTGCCAGCAGTGCGCAGGGAACCTACGAGCAGTACTTC
TRBV5-1	TRBD1	TRBJ2-2	.	17	CASSARTRTGGTGELFF	TGCGCCAGCAGCGCGAGAACACGGACAGGGGGCACCGGGGAGCTGTTTTTT
TRBV20-1	TRBD2	TRBJ2-7	.	15	CSAFNPSGRAYEQYF	TGCAGTGCTTTCAACCCTAGCGGGAGGGCCTACGAGCAGTACTTC
TRBV20-1	.	TRBJ1-4	.	16	CSARDGVGQGAEKLFF	TGCAGTGCTAGAGATGGTGTGGGCCAGGGAGCCGAAAAACTGTTTTTT
TRBV6-1	.	TRBJ2-4	.	14	CASRQEAYKNIQYF	TGTGCCAGCAGACAGGAGGCGTACAAAAACATTCAGTACTTC
TRBV10-3	TRBD2	TRBJ2-1	.	17	CAISEPIAGDYYNEQFF	TGTGCCATCAGTGAGCCCATAGCGGGAGACTACTACAATGAGCAGTTCTTC
TRBV6-2/TRBV6-3	TRBD1	TRBJ2-5	few	15	CASSYPTGYQETQYF	TGTGCCAGCAGTTACCCGACAGGGTATCAAGAGACCCAGTACTTC
TRBV20-1	TRBD2	TRBJ2-7	many	15	CSASRDGPGGYEQYF	TGCAGTGCTAGTAGAGACGGGCCGGGGGGTTACGAGCAGTACTTC